This entry lists 24 T cell receptor beta chains sequenced from one sample in a study of cytomegalovirus exposure and HLA in healthy donors. The PCR used 60 Vbeta and 13 Jbeta primers. The protocol was immunoSEQ multiplex PCR, while the TCRdb copy is restricted to in-frame clones and leaves out a portion. The table lists around 250,000 clones, 70% to 90% of them singletons. Sequencing used PBMCs. These receptors all stem from a woman aged 60-70 years in good health and CMV-seropositive.

This rearrangement joins TRBV28 to TRBJ2-2, with D perhaps matching TRBD2 (6 bases). The CDR3 is 17 residues long. Germline CDR1 MDHEN, CDR2 SYDVKM. Trimming cost V 3 bases and J 3 bases, with 17 bases left between them. CDR3 in amino acids: CASSFWEVKLDTGELFF. The CDR3 bases are TGTGCCAGCAGTTTTTGGGAGGTGAAGTTGGACACCGGGGAGCTGTTTTTT.

Of note for this clone: At the DNA level, this CDR3 is encoded by other sequences in the same sample as well. The chain carries TRBV7-2 and TRBJ1-1, with D possibly being TRBD1 (5 bases). CDR1 is SGHTA and CDR2 is FQGNSA in the germline V gene. V lost 3 bases, J lost 11 bases, and 10 bases lay in between. The CDR3 contains 11 residues. CDR3 sequence reads: CASSLGREAFF. The CDR3 bases are TGTGCCAGCAGCTTGGGACGGGAGGCTTTCTTT. Drawing the rest from reference TRBV7-2 and TRBJ1-1, the complete variable domain is GAGVSQSPSNKVTEKGKDVELRCDPISGHTALYWYRQSLGQGLEFLIYFQGNSAPDKSGLPSDRFSAERTGGSVSTLTIQRTQQEDSAVYLCASSLGREAFFGQGTRLTVV.

V usage is TRBV2 and J usage is TRBJ1-1; D is possibly TRBD1 (6 bases). This CDR3 region has 13 residues. Germline CDR1 and CDR2: SNHLY and FYNNEI. V dropped 7 bases and J dropped 0 bases, with 9 bases sitting between them. The CDR3 DNA follows: TGTGCCAGCAAGGGGACAATGAACACTGAAGCTTTCTTT. Translation: CASKGTMNTEAFF.

CDR3 sequence (DNA): TGTGCCAGCAGCTTAGATCCCCAGTCCTACGAGCAGTACTTC. Amino acids: CASSLDPQSYEQYF. The chain has TRBV11-2 and TRBJ2-7; D is unresolved. CDR3 length: 14 residues. Trimming removed 0 bases at V and 1 base at J, with 7 bases between. Germline V CDR1 and CDR2: SGHAT, FQNNGV.

CDR3 protein: CATRGRIGEKLFF. Here the CDR3 DNA reads TGTGCCACCCGGGGGAGGATCGGCGAAAAACTGTTTTTT. The V and J genes are TRBV6-5 and TRBJ1-4; D perhaps matches TRBD1 (5 bases). The V end was cut by 10 bases, the J end by 8 bases, with 17 bases between. Germline V gives CDR1 MNHEY, CDR2 SVGAGI. The CDR3 is 13 amino acids.

The rearrangement joins TRBV29-1 to TRBJ1-5; the match to TRBD1 covers 9 bases. The CDR3 is made up of 14 amino acids. Germline CDR1 reads SQVTM; CDR2 reads ANQGSEA. V shed 5 bases and J 8 bases; nucleotides not matched to a gene: 10. CDR3 nucleotide sequence: TGCAGCGTTCAAACAGGGGGCTTAGGGGAGCCCCAGCATTTT. This encodes CSVQTGGLGEPQHF.

This clone was seen once. The CDR3 spells CSVGQATRGEQYF. CDR3 DNA sequence: TGCAGCGTTGGACAGGCAACCAGAGGCGAGCAGTACTTC. The gene calls are TRBV29-1 and TRBJ2-7; TRBD1 might be the D (6 bases). V lost 4 bases and J 6 bases, leaving 16 bases between the germline ends. The CDR3 covers 13 residues. Germline V gene sequence: CDR1 SQVTM, CDR2 ANQGSEA.

V gene TRBV10-3 combines with J gene TRBJ1-1, with 7 positions matching TRBD1. The CDR3 runs to 13 residues. The ends lost 4 bases at V and 1 base at J; junction bases unmatched: 0. The germline V gene has CDR1 ENHRY and CDR2 SYGVKD. Here the CDR3 DNA reads TGTGCCATCAGTGGGACAGGGAACACTGAAGCTTTCTTT. Its protein product is CAISGTGNTEAFF.

The chain joins TRBV28 to TRBJ2-1; D is unclear. The CDR3 is 11 residues long. The germline gives CDR1 MDHEN, CDR2 SYDVKM. Between the trimmed V and J ends, which lost 6 bases and 4 bases, there was a span of 4 bases. This chain's CDR3 is CASSPYNEQFF. In DNA, the CDR3 is TGTGCCAGCAGCCCGTACAATGAGCAGTTCTTC.

Only one count was recorded for this clone. This chain joins TRBV5-5 and TRBJ2-7; D not certain. CDR1 and CDR2 from the germline V gene are SGHKS and YYEKEE (reference sequence). Trimming removed 0 bases from V and 2 bases from J, with 9 bases in between. The CDR3 consists of 14 residues. Written as DNA, the CDR3 is TGTGCCAGCAGCTTGGGCGGCGGAACCTACGAGCAGTACTTC. Its protein is CASSLGGGTYEQYF.

Points on this clone: One end of the junction fails to match germline, which may point to a read error. The chain recombines TRBV6-5 with TRBJ2-5; perhaps TRBD2 as D (6 bases). The better agreement between TRBJ2-7 and the DNA end casts doubt on the J call. Germline CDR1 and CDR2: MNHEY and SVGAGI. This CDR3 contains 13 residues. The CDR3 loop is CASSSGLSSEQYF. In DNA, the CDR3 is TGTGCCAGCAGTTCGGGACTTTCCTCCGAGCAGTACTTC.

This clone was observed a few times. The chain combines TRBV28 with TRBJ2-7; D uncertain. Germline V gene sequence: CDR1 MDHEN, CDR2 SYDVKM. The CDR3 runs 11 residues. V shed 7 bases and J shed 4 bases, with 8 bases lying between them. The CDR3: CASNQKYEQYF. For the CDR3, the DNA is TGTGCCAGCAACCAGAAATACGAGCAGTACTTC. The full variable domain, its missing parts supplied by reference TRBV28 and TRBJ2-7, is DVKVTQSSRYLVKRTGEKVFLECVQDMDHENMFWYRQDPGLGLRLIYFSYDVKMKEKGDIPEGYSVSREKKERFSLILESASTNQTSMYLCASNQKYEQYFGPGTRLTVT.

Worth noting for this clone: An end of the junction does not agree with germline; a read error may underlie this. J is TRBJ2-1 and V is TRBV7-2; 7 nucleotides match TRBD1. The CDR3 is made up of 13 amino acids. The germline V gene encodes CDR1 SGHTA and CDR2 FQGNSA. As DNA, the CDR3 is TGTGCCAGCAGCTTAGTTGGGATAGGGGGCGTACTCTTC. Translation gives CASSLVGIGGVLF.

The chain employs TRBV10-3 and TRBJ1-1; 9 bases are shared with TRBD1. The V segment lost 10 bases and the J segment 5 bases; nucleotides outside the gene matches: 17. The CDR3 spans 16 residues. CDR1 is ENHRY, CDR2 SYGVKD, per germline. For the CDR3, the DNA is TGTGCCACCAAGGGGACAGGGTCTAGGGGTTGGACTGAAGCTTTCTTT. Its protein is CATKGTGSRGWTEAFF.

The chain links TRBV6-5 to TRBJ1-2; D not resolved. This CDR3 has 13 residues. The ends were cut back, 5 bases at V and 2 bases at J, with 9 bases in the middle. The germline V gene has CDR1 MNHEY and CDR2 SVGAGI. The CDR3 DNA reads TGTGCCAGCAGTCCCGGGGAGAACTATGGCTACACCTTC. It specifies CASSPGENYGYTF.

The rearrangement links TRBV29-1 to TRBJ2-7, with 7 bases fitting TRBD1. The V gene end was trimmed by 6 bases and the J gene end by 2 bases; junction bases not matched to a gene: 7. CDR3 length equals 13 residues. Per the germline V gene, CDR1 is SQVTM and CDR2 is ANQGSEA. The CDR3 protein is CSVLRDSTYEQYF. The CDR3, as DNA: TGCAGCGTACTCCGGGACAGCACCTACGAGCAGTACTTC.

The V call is TRBV5-1, the J call TRBJ2-6, with 9 bases fitting TRBD2. The germline V gene has CDR1 SGHRS and CDR2 YFSETQ. Trimming took 4 bases from V and 4 from J; bases not matched to a gene: 15. The CDR3 loop spans 19 amino acids. CDR3 nucleotide sequence: TGCGCCAGCAGCCCCACTTTGGGGCTAGCGGGAAGAGGGGCCAACGTCCTGACTTTC. It encodes CASSPTLGLAGRGANVLTF. Based on the CDR3 plus reference TRBV5-1 and TRBJ2-6, the full variable domain is KAGVTQTPRYLIKTRGQQVTLSCSPISGHRSVSWYQQTPGQGLQFLFEYFSETQRNKGNFPGRFSGRQFSNSRSEMNVSTLELGDSALYLCASSPTLGLAGRGANVLTFGAGSRLTVL.

This clone was detected a few times. The V call is TRBV29-1, the J call TRBJ1-5; unclear D gene. Germline V gene data show CDR1 as SQVTM and CDR2 as ANQGSEA. The germline V and J ends were trimmed by 2 bases and 6 bases, with 11 bases remaining between them. This CDR3 has 13 amino acids. The CDR3 DNA reads as TGCAGCGTTGAAAAAGAACGGGGTCAGCCCCAGCATTTT. It translates to CSVEKERGQPQHF.

V usage is TRBV6-1 and J usage is TRBJ2-2; no firm D call. Germline V lookup: CDR1 MNHNS, CDR2 SASEGT. The CDR3 length is 14 residues. Trimming pared 1 base from V and 3 bases from J, leaving 6 bases between. The CDR3 is CASSEDRYTGELFF. CDR3 coding DNA: TGTGCCAGCAGTGAAGACAGATACACCGGGGAGCTGTTTTTT.

The J gene is TRBJ2-5, the V gene TRBV19; 8 bases line up with TRBD2. The germline V gene encodes CDR1 LNHDA and CDR2 SQIVND (reference sequence). This CDR3 is built from 14 residues. Unmatched junction bases numbered 9, after V lost 6 bases and J lost 6 bases. The CDR3 sequence is CASSISGSMKTQYF. In nucleotides, the CDR3 is TGTGCCAGTAGCATCAGCGGGAGTATGAAGACCCAGTACTTC.

Turning to this clone: At one boundary the junction diverges from the germline segment, which might be a read error. The CDR3 here is CASRIAGGPHEQFF. DNA of the CDR3: TGTGCCAGTAGAATAGCGGGAGGGCCTCATGAGCAGTTCTTC. V gene TRBV19 combines with J gene TRBJ2-1; 11 bases agree with TRBD2. The CDR3 has 14 residues. In germline, CDR1 is LNHDA, CDR2 SQIVND (reference sequence).

This chain connects TRBV29-1 to TRBJ2-5; TRBD1 is a possible D gene (6 bases). The assigned J gene may be wrong: the sequence end matches TRBJ2-7 better. CDR1 is SQVTM, CDR2 ANQGSEA, per germline. The CDR3 covers 13 residues. CDR3 region: CSVHRDKPYEQYF. The DNA of the CDR3 is TGCAGCGTCCACCGGGACAAACCCTACGAGCAGTACTTC.

This chain links TRBV18 with TRBJ1-3, with no clear D. CDR3 size: 15 residues. Trimming pared 2 bases from V and 4 bases from J, leaving 12 bases between. Per the germline V gene, CDR1 is KGHSH and CDR2 is LQKENI. The DNA for the CDR3 is TGTGCCAGCTCACCAGGATACCAGGTGGGAAACACCATATATTTT. This sequence encodes CASSPGYQVGNTIYF.

The chain couples TRBV9 to TRBJ2-4; D may be TRBD2 (6 bases). The germline gives CDR1 SGDLS, CDR2 YYNGEE. The CDR3 length is 19 residues. Between the trimmed V and J ends, which lost 3 bases and 0 bases, there was a span of 22 bases. The CDR3 spells CASSAGSRGHQVAKNIQYF. In DNA, the CDR3 is TGTGCCAGCAGCGCCGGGTCGCGGGGTCACCAGGTAGCCAAAAACATTCAGTACTTC.